These T cell receptor beta chains were read from a single sample in a study of response to subunit inactivated influenza vaccine. TCRdb passed the RT-PCR reads through MiXCR, listing each CDR3 protein once. The sample includes some 600,000 distinct CDR3 sequences, around 13% of them seen just once. This sample comprised PBMCs from blood, obtained less than 15 days before vaccination. The receptors derive from a man in his forties or fifties who received an inactivated influenza vaccine. Each CDR3 is given with its conserved first and last residue. D genes are given only for firm matches. Some rows have no size entry. The others give once, few or many, or a class for an expanded clone.

j_gene | abundance | v_gene | d_gene | CDR3aa | CDR3nt
TRBJ2-5 | NA | TRBV7-2 | NA | CASSHPPIQETQYF | TGTGCCAGCAGCCATCCACCGATCCAAGAGACCCAGTACTTC
TRBJ2-3 | few | TRBV5-1 | TRBD2 | CASSSGGAETDTQYF | TGCGCCAGCAGCAGCGGGGGGGCCGAAACAGATACGCAGTATTTT
TRBJ2-7 | NA | TRBV29-1 | TRBD1 | CSVAGGQGAREQYF | TGCAGCGTAGCCGGCGGACAGGGGGCGAGGGAGCAGTACTTC
TRBJ1-3 | few | TRBV7-9 | NA | CASSLAGVSSGNTIYF | TGTGCCAGCAGCTTAGCTGGCGTAAGCTCTGGAAACACCATATATTTT
TRBJ2-1 | NA | TRBV20-1 | NA | CSARSRDNNEQFF | TGCAGTGCTAGAAGCAGAGACAACAATGAGCAGTTCTTC
TRBJ2-5 | NA | TRBV7-8 | NA | CASSWPGTQETQYF | TGTGCCAGCAGCTGGCCCGGGACCCAAGAGACCCAGTACTTC
TRBJ1-2 | few | TRBV12-3/TRBV12-4 | TRBD1 | CASSPPGQGVYGYTF | TGTGCCAGCAGTCCTCCCGGACAGGGGGTCTATGGCTACACCTTC
TRBJ2-7 | few | TRBV7-9 | NA | CASSFEGSYEQYF | TGTGCCAGCAGCTTTGAGGGATCCTACGAGCAGTACTTC
TRBJ2-2 | few | TRBV30 | NA | CAWRVTGELFF | TGTGCCTGGAGAGTAACCGGGGAGCTGTTTTTT
TRBJ2-5 | few | TRBV5-1 | NA | CASTQRDFSQETQYF | TGCGCCAGCACCCAACGGGACTTCTCTCAAGAGACCCAGTACTTC
TRBJ2-1 | NA | TRBV7-2 | NA | CASSLDSAGSYNEQFF | TGTGCCAGCAGCTTAGATAGTGCGGGAAGCTACAATGAGCAGTTCTTC
TRBJ2-1 | few | TRBV11-2 | TRBD1 | CASSSWDRANEQFF | TGTGCCAGCAGCTCATGGGACAGGGCCAATGAGCAGTTCTTC
TRBJ2-7 | many | TRBV28 | NA | CASSLTADYEQYF | TGTGCCAGCAGTTTAACGGCTGACTACGAGCAGTACTTC
TRBJ1-1 | NA | TRBV28 | TRBD1 | CAITGTGARIEAFF | TGTGCCATTACCGGGACAGGGGCAAGGATTGAAGCTTTCTTT
TRBJ2-5 | few | TRBV6-5 | TRBD2 | CASSYTVPGLAETQYF | TGTGCCAGCAGTTACACTGTACCGGGACTAGCTGAGACCCAGTACTTC
TRBJ2-1 | few | TRBV21-1 | NA | CASSKVCRYEQFF | TGTGCCAGCAGCAAAGTTTGCCGTTATGAGCAGTTCTTC
TRBJ2-7 | few | TRBV5-1 | TRBD1 | CASSRGQGAGDEQYF | TGCGCCAGCAGCCGGGGACAGGGGGCAGGGGACGAGCAGTACTTC
TRBJ2-3 | many | TRBV27 | TRBD2 | CASRPRLAGGTDTQYF | TGTGCCAGCAGACCTAGACTAGCGGGAGGCACAGATACGCAGTATTTT
TRBJ2-1 | NA | TRBV6-1 | NA | CASSDLGQGGYNEQFF | TGTGCCAGCAGCGACCTCGGGCAGGGCGGCTACAATGAGCAGTTCTTC
TRBJ2-3 | few | TRBV7-2 | NA | CASSSNSGPQYF | TGTGCCAGCAGCTCGAACTCCGGGCCGCAGTATTTT
TRBJ1-5 | NA | TRBV5-6 | NA | CASSLGQYVSQPQHF | TGTGCCAGCAGCTTGGGACAGTATGTATCTCAGCCCCAGCATTTT
TRBJ2-3 | many | TRBV5-1 | TRBD2 | CASSLVVAGDTQYF | TGCGCCAGCAGCTTGGTCGTAGCGGGAGATACGCAGTATTTT
TRBJ2-1 | NA | TRBV6-2/TRBV6-3 | TRBD2 | CASIQDGLAGGQDEQFF | TGTGCCAGCATTCAAGACGGACTAGCGGGGGGCCAGGATGAGCAGTTCTTC
TRBJ2-3 | few | TRBV10-3 | TRBD2 | CAISDGTSGTDTQYF | TGTGCCATCAGTGACGGGACTAGCGGCACAGATACGCAGTATTTT
TRBJ2-1 | NA | TRBV6-1 | TRBD2 | CASGVTSGRVNEQFF | TGTGCCAGCGGGGTGACTAGCGGGAGGGTCAATGAGCAGTTCTTC
TRBJ1-1 | NA | TRBV4-3 | NA | CASAGRENTEAFF | TGCGCCAGTGCGGGGAGGGAGAACACTGAAGCTTTCTTT
TRBJ2-2 | NA | TRBV2 | NA | CASRGMANTGELFF | TGTGCCAGCAGGGGGATGGCAAATACCGGGGAGCTGTTTTTT
TRBJ1-4 | NA | TRBV4-2 | NA | CASSQVTRREEKLFF | TGTGCCAGCAGCCAAGTCACCAGGCGGGAAGAAAAACTGTTTTTT
TRBJ2-5 | few | TRBV24-1 | NA | CATSQKEGTQYF | TGTGCCACCAGCCAAAAAGAGGGTACCCAGTACTTC
TRBJ2-5 | few | TRBV12-3/TRBV12-4 | TRBD1 | CASSPTAGQGEETQYF | TGTGCCAGCAGCCCAACCGCGGGACAGGGCGAAGAGACCCAGTACTTC
TRBJ2-5 | NA | TRBV28 | TRBD2 | CASSPLSGGQETQYF | TGTGCCAGCAGTCCCCTTAGCGGGGGTCAAGAGACCCAGTACTTC
TRBJ2-5 | few | TRBV27 | NA | CASSQTSFGETQYF | TGTGCCAGCAGTCAAACTAGTTTCGGAGAGACCCAGTACTTC
TRBJ2-7 | once | TRBV18 | NA | CASSPRGRSSYEQYF | TGTGCCAGCTCACCACGGGGCAGGAGCTCCTACGAGCAGTACTTC
TRBJ1-5 | NA | TRBV19 | NA | CASSILPGDQPQHF | TGTGCCAGTAGTATATTACCGGGGGATCAGCCCCAGCATTTT
TRBJ2-1 | NA | TRBV2 | TRBD2 | CASSGTSGRFAYNEQFF | TGTGCCAGCAGCGGGACTAGCGGGAGGTTCGCCTACAATGAGCAGTTCTTC
TRBJ1-5 | many | TRBV11-1 | NA | CASMKGLGDTIDNQPQHF | TGTGCCAGCATGAAGGGTCTCGGGGACACCATCGACAATCAGCCCCAGCATTTT
TRBJ2-7 | few | TRBV20-1 | TRBD1 | CSARPPPGQVGHEQYF | TGCAGTGCTAGACCGCCTCCGGGACAGGTCGGCCACGAGCAGTACTTC
TRBJ2-6 | NA | TRBV28 | TRBD1 | CASSLRTGGPGANVLTF | TGTGCCAGCAGTTTGCGGACAGGGGGCCCTGGGGCCAACGTCCTGACTTTC
TRBJ2-7 | few | TRBV29-1 | TRBD2 | CSVPGTSGIYEQYF | TGCAGCGTACCCGGGACTAGCGGGATTTACGAGCAGTACTTC
TRBJ1-2 | NA | TRBV25-1 | NA | CASSEAGRYGYTF | TGTGCCAGCAGTGAAGCAGGGCGTTATGGCTACACCTTC
TRBJ2-7 | NA | TRBV28 | NA | CASKPTGMIYEQYF | TGTGCCAGCAAACCGACAGGAATGATCTACGAGCAGTACTTC
TRBJ2-1 | NA | TRBV2 | NA | CASSESRGPNEQFF | TGTGCCAGCAGTGAATCGAGGGGACCCAATGAGCAGTTCTTC
TRBJ2-3 | NA | TRBV7-9 | NA | CASSAEQGTDTQYF | TGTGCCAGCAGCGCCGAACAGGGAACAGATACGCAGTATTTT
TRBJ2-7 | many | TRBV20-1 | TRBD2 | CSASRLAGKYEQYF | TGCAGTGCTAGTAGACTAGCGGGGAAATACGAGCAGTACTTC
TRBJ2-7 | NA | TRBV9 | TRBD2 | CASSAGLAGLYEQYF | TGTGCCAGCAGCGCCGGACTAGCGGGGCTCTACGAGCAGTACTTC
TRBJ2-2 | many | TRBV11-1 | NA | CASSFTRDTGELFF | TGTGCCAGCAGCTTTACTCGTGACACCGGGGAGCTGTTTTTT
TRBJ2-5 | NA | TRBV10-3 | NA | CAIRGGTQFETQYF | TGTGCCATCAGAGGAGGGACACAGTTCGAGACCCAGTACTTC
TRBJ1-6 | NA | TRBV20-1 | TRBD1 | CSAGDRDRSYNSPLHF | TGCAGTGCTGGTGACAGGGATCGCTCCTATAATTCACCCCTCCACTTT
TRBJ2-6 | few | TRBV19 | NA | CASSKPGQTSGANVLTF | TGTGCCAGTAGTAAACCGGGACAAACCTCTGGGGCCAACGTCCTGACTTTC
TRBJ2-7 | few | TRBV4-2 | TRBD2 | CASSQVLAGGTYEQYF | TGTGCCAGCAGCCAAGTGTTGGCGGGAGGCACCTACGAGCAGTACTTC
TRBJ2-1 | many | TRBV3-1 | NA | CASSQYGRGEQFF | TGTGCCAGCAGCCAATACGGTAGGGGTGAGCAGTTCTTC
TRBJ2-1 | few | TRBV7-8 | NA | CASSQVLRDEQFF | TGTGCCAGCAGCCAAGTCTTAAGGGATGAGCAGTTCTTC
TRBJ2-3 | NA | TRBV10-3 | TRBD2 | CAISSRSAGGTDTQYF | TGTGCCATCAGTAGCCGGTCAGCGGGGGGTACAGATACGCAGTATTTT